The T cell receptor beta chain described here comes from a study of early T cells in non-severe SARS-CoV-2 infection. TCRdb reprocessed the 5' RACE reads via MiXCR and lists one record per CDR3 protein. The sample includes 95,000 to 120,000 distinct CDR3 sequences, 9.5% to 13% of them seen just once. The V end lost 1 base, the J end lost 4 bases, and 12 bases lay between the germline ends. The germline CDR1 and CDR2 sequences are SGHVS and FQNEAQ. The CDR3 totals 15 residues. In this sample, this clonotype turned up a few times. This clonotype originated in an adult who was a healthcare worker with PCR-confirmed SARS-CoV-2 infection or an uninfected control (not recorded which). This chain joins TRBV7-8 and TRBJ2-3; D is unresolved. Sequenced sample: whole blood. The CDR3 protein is CASSLGPAKPDTQYF. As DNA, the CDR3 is TGTGCCAGCAGCTTAGGACCAGCAAAACCAGATACGCAGTATTTT.